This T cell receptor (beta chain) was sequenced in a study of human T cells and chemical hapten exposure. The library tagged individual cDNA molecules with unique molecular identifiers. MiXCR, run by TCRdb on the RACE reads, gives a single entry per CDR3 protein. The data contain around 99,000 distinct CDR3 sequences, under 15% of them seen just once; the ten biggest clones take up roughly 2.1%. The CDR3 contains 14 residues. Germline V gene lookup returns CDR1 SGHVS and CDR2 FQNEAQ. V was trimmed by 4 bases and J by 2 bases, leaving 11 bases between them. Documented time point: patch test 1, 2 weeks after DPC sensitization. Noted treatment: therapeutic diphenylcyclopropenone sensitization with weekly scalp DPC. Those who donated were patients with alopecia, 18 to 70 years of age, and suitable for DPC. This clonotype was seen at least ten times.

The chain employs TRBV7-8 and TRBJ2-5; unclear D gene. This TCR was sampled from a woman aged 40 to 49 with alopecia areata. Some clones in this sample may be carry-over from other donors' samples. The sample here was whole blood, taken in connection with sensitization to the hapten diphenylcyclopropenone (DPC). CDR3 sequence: CASSSGRVQETQYF. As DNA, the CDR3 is TGTGCCAGCAGCTCCGGACGCGTTCAAGAGACCCAGTACTTC.